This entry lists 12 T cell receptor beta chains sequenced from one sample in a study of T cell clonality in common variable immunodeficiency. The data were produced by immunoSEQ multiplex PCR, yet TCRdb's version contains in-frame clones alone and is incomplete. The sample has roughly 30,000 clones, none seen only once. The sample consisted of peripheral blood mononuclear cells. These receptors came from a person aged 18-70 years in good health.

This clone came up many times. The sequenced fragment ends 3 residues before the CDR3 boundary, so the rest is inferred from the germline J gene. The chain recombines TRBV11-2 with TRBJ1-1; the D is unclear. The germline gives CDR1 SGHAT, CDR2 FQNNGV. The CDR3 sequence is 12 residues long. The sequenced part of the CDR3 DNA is TGTGCCAGCAGCTTAGAATCAGGAGAA. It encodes CASSLESGE. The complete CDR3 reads CASSLESGEAFF.

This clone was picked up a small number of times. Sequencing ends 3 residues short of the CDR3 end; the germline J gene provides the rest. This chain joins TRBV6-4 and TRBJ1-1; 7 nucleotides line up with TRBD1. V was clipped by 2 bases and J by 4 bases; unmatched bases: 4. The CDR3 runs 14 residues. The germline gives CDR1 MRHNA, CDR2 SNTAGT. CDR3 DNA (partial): TGTGCCAGCAGTGACGGAGAGGGGGCCACTGAA. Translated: CASSDGEGATE. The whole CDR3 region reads CASSDGEGATEAFF.

The part of the CDR3 DNA that was read is TGTGCCAGCAGAAAGACAGGGCTCAATGAAAAA. It specifies CASRKTGLNEK. The entire CDR3 protein reads CASRKTGLNEKLFF. The V gene is TRBV25-1, the J gene TRBJ1-4; 7 bases match TRBD1. The read gets to within 3 residues of the CDR3 end, and the germline J gene fills in the rest. The CDR3 has 14 amino acids. Germline CDR1 and CDR2: MGHDK and SYGVNS. J was trimmed by 5 bases and V by 6 bases; bases with no gene match: 6.

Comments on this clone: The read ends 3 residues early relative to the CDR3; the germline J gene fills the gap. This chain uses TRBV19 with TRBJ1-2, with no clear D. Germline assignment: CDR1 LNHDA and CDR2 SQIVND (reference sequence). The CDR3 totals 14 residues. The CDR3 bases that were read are TGTGCCAGTAGTAGACCTAGAGCCAAAAACATC. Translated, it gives CASSRPRAKNI. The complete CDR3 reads CASSRPRAKNIYTF.

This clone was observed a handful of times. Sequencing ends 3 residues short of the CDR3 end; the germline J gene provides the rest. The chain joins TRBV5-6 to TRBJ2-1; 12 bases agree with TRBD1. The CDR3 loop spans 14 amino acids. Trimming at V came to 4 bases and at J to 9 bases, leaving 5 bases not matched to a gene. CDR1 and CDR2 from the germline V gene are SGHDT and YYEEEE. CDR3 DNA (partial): TGTGCCAGCAGCGGGACAGGGGGCTTTTTTGAG. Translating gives CASSGTGGFFE. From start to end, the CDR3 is CASSGTGGFFEQFF. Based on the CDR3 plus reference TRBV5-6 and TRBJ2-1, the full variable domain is DAGVTQSPTHLIKTRGQQVTLRCSPKSGHDTVSWYQQALGQGPQFIFQYYEEEERQRGNFPDRFSGHQFPNYSSELNVNALLLGDSALYLCASSGTGGFFEQFFGPGTRLTVL.

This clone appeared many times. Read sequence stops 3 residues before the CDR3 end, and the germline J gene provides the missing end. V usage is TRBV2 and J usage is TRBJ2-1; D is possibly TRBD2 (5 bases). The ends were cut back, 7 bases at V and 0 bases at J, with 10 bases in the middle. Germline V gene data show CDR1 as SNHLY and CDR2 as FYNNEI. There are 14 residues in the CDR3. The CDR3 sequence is CASKGGLSYNEQFF. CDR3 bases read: TGTGCCAGCAAAGGAGGACTCTCCTACAATGAG.

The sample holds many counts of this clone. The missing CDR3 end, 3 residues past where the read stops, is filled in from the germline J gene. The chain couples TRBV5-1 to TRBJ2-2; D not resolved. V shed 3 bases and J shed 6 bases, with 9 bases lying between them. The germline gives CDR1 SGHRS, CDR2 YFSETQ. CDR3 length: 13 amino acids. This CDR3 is CASSWALSGELFF. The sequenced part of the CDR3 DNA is TGCGCCAGCAGCTGGGCCTTATCCGGGGAG.

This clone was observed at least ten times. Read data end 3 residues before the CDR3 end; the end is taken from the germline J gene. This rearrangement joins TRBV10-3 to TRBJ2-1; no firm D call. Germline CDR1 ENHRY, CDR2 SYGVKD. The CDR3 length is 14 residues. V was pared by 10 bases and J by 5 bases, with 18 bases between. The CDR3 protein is CATLKTHPNNEQFF. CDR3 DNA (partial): TGTGCCACCTTAAAAACACATCCGAACAATGAG.

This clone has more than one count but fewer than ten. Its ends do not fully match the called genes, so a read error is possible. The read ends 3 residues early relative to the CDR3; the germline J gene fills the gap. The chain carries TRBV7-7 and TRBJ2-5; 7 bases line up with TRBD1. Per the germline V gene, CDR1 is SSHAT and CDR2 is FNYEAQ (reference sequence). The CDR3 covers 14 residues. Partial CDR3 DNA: TGTGCTAGCAGCCTGACAGGGACCTCAGGAACC. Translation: CASSLTGTSGT. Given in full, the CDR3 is CASSLTGTSGTQYF.

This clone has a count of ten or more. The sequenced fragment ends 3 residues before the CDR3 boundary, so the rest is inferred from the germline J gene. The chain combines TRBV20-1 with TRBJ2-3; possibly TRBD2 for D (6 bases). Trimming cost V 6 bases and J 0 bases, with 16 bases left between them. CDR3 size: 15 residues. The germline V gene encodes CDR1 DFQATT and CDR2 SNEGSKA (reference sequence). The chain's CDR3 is CSAPRLGLSTDTQYF. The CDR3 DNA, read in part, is TGCAGTGCCCCCAGACTAGGGTTAAGCACAGATACG.

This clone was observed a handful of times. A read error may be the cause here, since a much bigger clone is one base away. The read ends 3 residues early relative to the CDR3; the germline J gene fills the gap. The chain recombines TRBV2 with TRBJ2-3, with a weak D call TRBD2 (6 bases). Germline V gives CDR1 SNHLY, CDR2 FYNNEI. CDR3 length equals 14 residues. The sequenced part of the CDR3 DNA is TGTGCCAGCAGTGATTCGGGCGGGGATCAGCCG. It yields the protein CASSDSGGDQP. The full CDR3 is CASSDSGGDQPQYF. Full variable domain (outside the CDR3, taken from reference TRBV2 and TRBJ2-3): EPEVTQTPSHQVTQMGQEVILRCVPISNHLYFYWYRQILGQKVEFLVSFYNNEISEKSEIFDDQFSVERPDGSNFTLKIRSTKLEDSAMYFCASSDSGGDQPQYFGPGTRLTVL.

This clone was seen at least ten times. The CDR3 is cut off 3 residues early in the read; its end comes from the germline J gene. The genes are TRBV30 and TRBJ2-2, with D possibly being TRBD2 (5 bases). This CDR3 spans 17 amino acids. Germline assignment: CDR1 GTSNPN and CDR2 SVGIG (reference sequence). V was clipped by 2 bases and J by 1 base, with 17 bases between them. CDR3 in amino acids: CAWSRELGSGNTGELFF. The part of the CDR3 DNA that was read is TGTGCCTGGAGTAGAGAGTTGGGGAGCGGGAACACCGGGGAG.